This entry lists 11 T cell receptor beta chains sequenced from one sample in a study of OX40 agonist ivuxolimab in advanced cancers. Clones were sequenced by immunoSEQ multiplex PCR, and TCRdb holds only the in-frame ones, with some missing. This sample has roughly 80,000 clones; approximately 94% occur once, and the top ten carry 13% to 15%. The specimen comprised CD4+ or CD8+ T cells sorted from blood, sampled in a trial of the OX40 agonist ivuxolimab. The receptors were sampled from an adult with an advanced solid tumor such as melanoma, head and neck, liver or kidney cancer.

The chain couples TRBV7-2 to TRBJ2-1; 12 nucleotides agree with TRBD2. The ends lost 5 bases at V and 5 bases at J; junction bases unmatched: 10. From germline, CDR1 is SGHTA and CDR2 FQGNSA. The CDR3 is made up of 17 amino acids. CDR3 bases: TGTGCCAGCAGCCCTCGCCCGACTAGCGGGGGCAACAATGAGCAGTTCTTC. Its protein product is CASSPRPTSGGNNEQFF. Full variable domain (outside the CDR3, taken from reference TRBV7-2 and TRBJ2-1): GAGVSQSPSNKVTEKGKDVELRCDPISGHTALYWYRQSLGQGLEFLIYFQGNSAPDKSGLPSDRFSAERTGGSVSTLTIQRTQQEDSAVYLCASSPRPTSGGNNEQFFGPGTRLTVL.

The rearrangement uses TRBV5-6 and TRBJ2-3; D unclear. This CDR3 has 14 residues. With 0 bases removed from V and 2 bases from J, the gap between germline ends came to 7 bases. Germline CDR1 and CDR2: SGHDT and YYEEEE. CDR3 bases: TGTGCCAGCAGCTTGGGACTCTACACAGATACGCAGTATTTT. This codes for CASSLGLYTDTQYF.

Of note for this clone: The same CDR3 can be traced to other DNA sequences in this sample. The J gene is TRBJ1-2, the V gene TRBV4-1, with TRBD1 matching over 12 bases. The CDR3 spans 14 residues. The ends lost 4 bases at V and 8 bases at J; junction bases unmatched: 5. Germline CDR1 reads MGHRA; CDR2 reads YSYEKL. For the CDR3, the DNA is TGCGCCAGCAGCCTTGGGACAGGGGGCAGGGGCTACACCTTC. It is translated as CASSLGTGGRGYTF.

The chain has TRBV11-2 and TRBJ1-5, with 8 bases matching TRBD1. The CDR3 is 14 amino acids. Germline lookup yields CDR1 SGHAT and CDR2 FQNNGV. V lost 3 bases, J lost 9 bases, and 7 bases stayed unmatched. Written as DNA, the CDR3 is TGTGCCAGCAGCTTCGGACAGGGTGAGGCGCCCCAGCATTTT. Residues: CASSFGQGEAPQHF.

The chain couples TRBV9 to TRBJ2-7; the D gene is possibly TRBD1 (7 bases). Germline V gives CDR1 SGDLS, CDR2 YYNGEE. V gave up 2 bases and J gave up 0 bases, with 12 bases separating them. CDR3 size: 15 residues. The CDR3 region is CASSVGGDSSYEQYF. CDR3 DNA sequence: TGTGCCAGCAGCGTCGGCGGGGACAGCTCCTACGAGCAGTACTTC.

The rearrangement joins TRBV4-3 to TRBJ2-2; 7 nucleotides match TRBD1. There are 16 residues in the CDR3. CDR1 and CDR2 from the germline V gene are LGHNA and YSLEER. The V segment lost 2 bases and the J segment 2 bases; nucleotides outside the gene matches: 5. The CDR3 DNA sequence: TGCGCCAGCAGCCAACGGACAGGAGGAAACACCGGGGAGCTGTTTTTT. Translating gives CASSQRTGGNTGELFF.

This clone has just one count. V is TRBV10-2 and J is TRBJ1-2; D is possibly TRBD1 (5 bases). The CDR3 is 14 amino acids. With 2 bases removed from V and 0 bases from J, the gap between germline ends came to 7 bases. Germline loops: CDR1 WSHSY, CDR2 SAAADI. The chain's CDR3 is CASSEGGTNYGYTF. The CDR3 DNA sequence: TGCGCCAGCAGTGAGGGGGGGACTAACTATGGCTACACCTTC.

The V gene is TRBV30, the J gene TRBJ2-3; TRBD2 agrees at 8 bases. V gave up 0 bases and J gave up 2 bases; unmatched junction bases: 4. CDR1 is GTSNPN and CDR2 is SVGIG in the germline V gene (reference sequence). The CDR3 sequence is 15 residues long. The CDR3 protein is CAWSVLAGITDTQYF. The CDR3 DNA reads as TGTGCCTGGAGTGTTCTAGCGGGTATCACAGATACGCAGTATTTT.

The V call is TRBV28, the J call TRBJ2-7; D perhaps matches TRBD2 (5 bases). CDR1 MDHEN and CDR2 SYDVKM come from the germline V gene. The CDR3 runs to 16 residues. V was shortened by 3 bases and J by 1 base, with 16 bases between the two germline ends. CDR3 loop: CASSFAGGRISYEQYF. CDR3 bases: TGTGCCAGCAGTTTTGCCGGCGGGCGGATTTCCTACGAGCAGTACTTC.

This chain connects TRBV9 to TRBJ1-3, with 10 bases matching TRBD1. V dropped 1 base and J dropped 0; count of bases not matched to a gene: 13. CDR3 length equals 20 residues. Germline loops: CDR1 SGDLS, CDR2 YYNGEE. The CDR3 bases are TGTGCCAGCAGCGTAAACGTCCCCGGGACAGGGGAGGACTCTGGAAACACCATATATTTT. Amino acids: CASSVNVPGTGEDSGNTIYF.

The V and J genes are TRBV4-1 and TRBJ2-7, with 7 bases aligning to TRBD1. CDR1 and CDR2 from the germline V gene are MGHRA and YSYEKL. Losses at the gene ends were 4 bases for V and 4 bases for J; bases not matched to a gene: 13. The CDR3 has 16 residues. Here the CDR3 DNA reads TGCGCCAGCAGCCTTCTCGAGACAGGGACCGGGTACGAGCAGTACTTC. Residues: CASSLLETGTGYEQYF.